Below, one TCR beta chain is given with its context. Its antigen target is currently unknown. No much larger clone is present one base from it, and per-base qualities are unavailable. The cohort comprised approximately 700 healthy bone marrow donors. At the time of sampling, all cohort members were nominally healthy, though unrecorded immune exposures were likely present. CMV serostatus was recorded as positive for about 310 and negative for about 50% of the roughly 670 cohort members, whereas no CMV serostatus was recorded for the donor in question. Each donor provided a peripheral blood sample, and peripheral blood mononuclear cells were used for TCR beta sequencing. Genomic DNA was extracted from the blood cell samples with the Qiagen DNeasy Blood Extraction Kit. Between the V and J ends, shortened by 6 bases and 7 bases respectively, the junction contains 16 bases. The CDR3 has 14 amino acids, counting the end cysteine and phenylalanine. Kept here is only the CDR3 DNA, which spans 42 bases and is read in frame from base 1. CDR1 and CDR2 were assigned from the germline V gene as MNHNS and SASEGT.

The data stem from a study of cytomegalovirus exposure and HLA in healthy donors (dated by TCRdb to 2015 to 2018). In the study overall: An earlier analysis of several hundred of the donors reported approximately 260 Gb of sequence data and 117 million unique TCR beta sequences obtained from around 180 million T cells. Around 300 gigabases of sequencing data and 70 million to 100 million unique TCR sequences were included in an early release covering roughly 600 HLA-typed donors. Of the 300 to 450 genotyped donors, around 81% fell in the genetic ancestry cluster associated with self-reported Caucasian donors. The aim of the study was to test whether cataloging public T cell receptors could identify signatures of past pathogen exposure. The study used immunosequencing to profile the T cell repertoires of under 700 subjects and linked those repertoires to cytomegalovirus serostatus. Besides the first cohort of 666 subjects, a separate validation cohort made up of 120 different subjects was used. The study combined high-throughput TCR immunosequencing, statistical association of individual TCRs with disease status, and machine learning to predict cytomegalovirus infection status. A later analysis re-analyzed previously published TCR beta repertoires from several hundred donors and added high-resolution HLA genotyping to study TCR occurrence patterns. In the later analysis, no new phenotypic data were used to find candidate immune exposures; instead, reliance was placed on TCR beta sequences and their occurrence across donors. In an earlier analysis of over 550 of the donors, high-throughput TCR beta sequencing was used to judge whether each TCR beta V gene segment behaved as functional or pseudogenic. Donor age, sex, ethnicity and CMV serostatus were compiled together with the repertoire data. In a later genetic analysis, genome-wide SNP genotypes for about 55% of the roughly 700 donors were used, and that subset was treated as a discovery cohort. Every discovery cohort repertoire had been produced on one sequencing platform. HLA typing covered class I and class II loci at four-digit resolution. Typing coverage differed by locus: A, B, C, DRB1 and DQB1 were typed in roughly 629-640 donors, DQA1 in 500 to 550, DPA1 in some 600, and DPB1 in around 490. About five DR-DQ haplotypes were treated as single units for association and clustering because of strong linkage in the cohort. Among 398 genotyped donors of the cohort, an average of around 240,000 unique TCR beta nucleotide sequences was sequenced per donor, of which approximately 19% were non-productive. What the work shows at the level of the full study, not this receptor alone: A further reported finding was that TCR beta sequences accurately predicted the HLA-A and HLA-B alleles for most subjects in the first cohort. An association between a missense DCLRE1C variant and V-gene and J-gene trimming of TCR beta chains was found in a later genetic analysis and replicated in an independent cohort. Three of the identified cytomegalovirus-associated TCR beta chains were confirmed in vitro to be specific for cytomegalovirus antigens. Because some donors lacked HLA typing at each locus, the association tests relied only on the typed subset. Most TCR sequences were seen in very few donors, while some public TCRs were found in many individuals. The study gave a list of over 150 TCR beta chains associated with cytomegalovirus. Because counts were too low, roughly 18 rarely observed V segments, including chromosome 9 orphons, were left out of the earlier analysis of a few hundred of the donors. In a later analysis, several top co-occurrence clusters were reported to appear linked to parvovirus B19, influenza, CMV and Epstein-Barr virus. The presence/absence analyses assumed that sequencing depth was roughly uniform across donors, and that assumption may not be true. In a later analysis, most CMV-associated TCR beta chains were found to appear HLA-restricted, with HLA associations seemingly driven largely by CMV exposure. Cytomegalovirus status was reported to be diagnosed by the classifier with high specificity and sensitivity in both the original and validation cohorts. It was suggested by the authors that the approach could potentially be generalized to other disease states and immunological phenotypes. For the cohort, immune exposure information was limited to CMV serostatus. Some IMGT-functional V segments, including TRBV6-2 and TRBV6-3, could not be told apart with the 87-base-pair reads, so those segments were excluded. The sequencing pipeline was judged likely to have produced a cluster of highly shared sequence variants as a technical artifact. This cohort had only TCR beta chains sequenced, and the lack of alpha or paired-chain data limited which features could be detected. In a later analysis, 15,000 to 20,000 TCR beta sequences were associated with specific HLA alleles at a false discovery rate of 0.05. In a later analysis, the rate of TCR association differed among HLA loci, with DRB1 alleles having the most associated TCRs and HLA-C alleles having the fewest. Linkage disequilibrium might explain the correlated functional status among segregating V segments, but an unknown experimental factor could not be ruled out. Strong co-occurrence of HLA alleles, especially DR and DQ, made assigning TCR associations to individual alleles difficult. According to a later genetic analysis, donors in an Asian-associated ancestry cluster had fewer N-insertions in productive TCRs than the approximately 630-donor mean. An earlier analysis of roughly 570 of the donors showed that most TCR beta V segments appeared in productive rearrangements either about 90% or about 30% of the time, which broadly matched IMGT annotations. A later analysis found that HLA-associated TCR beta chains were more clonally expanded and had lower generation probabilities than equally common non-associated chains.

Receptor amplification or capture employed the immunoSEQ multiplex PCR assay. A mixture of 60 forward primers for TCR Vbeta segments and 13 reverse primers for TCR Jbeta segments was used in the multiplex PCR. Amplification of the CDR3 region of rearranged TCR beta genes was performed with a multiplex PCR assay on genomic DNA. The Illumina HiSeq System was used to sequence the amplified TCR beta libraries as 87-base-pair reads. As for how the authors treated the data: Across the 600 to 700 repertoires, a later analysis counted roughly 84 million unique TCR beta chains, 9.5 million to 12 million of which were shared by at least two donors. Raw reads were error-corrected and collapsed into unique sequences with a nearest-neighbor algorithm that merged closely related sequences to remove PCR and sequencing errors. CDR3 sequences were aligned to IMGT reference sequences to assign V, D and J gene segments. For a sequence to be retained, a match of at least six nucleotides was required to both a V gene segment and a J gene segment. Rearrangements were classified as productive when the CDR3 lacked stop codons and remained in frame with V and J, and all other rearrangements were classified as non-productive. Following IMGT convention, CDR3 was defined as the stretch from the second conserved V-encoded cysteine to the conserved J-encoded phenylalanine. Sequences without an unambiguous match to a single V gene segment were excluded from the earlier analysis of several hundred of the donors. An earlier analysis of roughly 590 of the donors called V segments functional above 56.7% productive rearrangements and segregating when the between-donor standard deviation exceeded 5%. To diagnose cytomegalovirus status from the catalog of TCR beta chain sequences, a statistical classification framework was built. V and J gene assignment, in a later analysis, came from comparing TCR nucleotide sequences with IMGT/GENE-DB human TR gene sequences. Using the TCRdist pipeline, a later analysis assigned CDR3 sequences along with most-parsimonious VDJ recombination scenarios. In a later analysis, every TCR beta chain was defined by the combination of its CDR3 amino acid sequence and its V-gene family, and reads without a unique V-gene family were dropped. As a way to deal with suspected cross-contamination and a sequencing artifact, a later analysis dropped hundreds of nucleotide sequences that were highly shared and had low generation probability. In a later analysis, a clonal expansion index for each public chain was calculated from normalized within-repertoire ranks of inferred template counts. In a later analysis, generation probabilities were computed with a VDJ recombination model fitted to out-of-frame rearrangements, and the resulting probabilities were checked against IGoR. In a later analysis, TCR-TCR, TCR-HLA and TCR-CMV co-occurrence was scored with hypergeometric tests, and a repertoire-size bias correction was applied to TCR pairs. False discovery rates were estimated in a later analysis by permuting HLA or CMV assignments 20 times. In a later analysis, co-occurring TCRs were grouped with DBSCAN, and TCRdist sequence similarity was added when clustering was performed within HLA-allele-positive subsets. For co-occurrence clustering, repertoires with fewer than 30,000 or more than 120,000 public chains were excluded, along with roughly 5 repertoires with anomalous nucleotide sharing. This is the immuneACCESS table as TCRdb keeps it, with only in-frame sequences that have V and J called. A part of the clones is gone; compared with another copy, unresolved V genes explain less than half, and the rest is unexplained. The DNA gave D and trimming, while V, J and clone size come from that table. This sample comprises about 42,000 clones, approximately 55% of them detected only once. Clones ranked in the top ten supply 9.5% to 13% of the sample.

The TCR sequence derives from a human donor in good health. This receptor chain uses TRBV6-1 and TRBJ1-5; no D gene call is confident. The sequencing input was PBMCs. CDR3 sequence: CASRTVDGLQPQHF. The DNA is TGTGCCAGCAGGACGGTGGATGGGCTGCAGCCCCAGCATTTT.